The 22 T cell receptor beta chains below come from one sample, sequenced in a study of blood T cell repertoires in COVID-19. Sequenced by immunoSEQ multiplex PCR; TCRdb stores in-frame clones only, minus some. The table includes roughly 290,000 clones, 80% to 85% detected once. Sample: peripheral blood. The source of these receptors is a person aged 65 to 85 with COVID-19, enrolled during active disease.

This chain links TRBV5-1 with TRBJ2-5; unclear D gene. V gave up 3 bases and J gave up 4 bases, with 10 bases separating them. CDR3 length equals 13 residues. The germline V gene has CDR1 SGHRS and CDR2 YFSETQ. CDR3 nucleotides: TGCGCCAGCAGCTCCACAGTGGGAGAGACCCAGTACTTC. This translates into CASSSTVGETQYF.

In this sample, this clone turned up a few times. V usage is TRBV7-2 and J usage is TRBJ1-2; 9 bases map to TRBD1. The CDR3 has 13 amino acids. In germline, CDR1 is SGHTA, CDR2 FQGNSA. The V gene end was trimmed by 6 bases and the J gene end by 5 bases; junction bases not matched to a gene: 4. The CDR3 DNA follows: TGTGCCAGCAGACCCGGACAGGGGTATGGCTACACCTTC. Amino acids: CASRPGQGYGYTF.

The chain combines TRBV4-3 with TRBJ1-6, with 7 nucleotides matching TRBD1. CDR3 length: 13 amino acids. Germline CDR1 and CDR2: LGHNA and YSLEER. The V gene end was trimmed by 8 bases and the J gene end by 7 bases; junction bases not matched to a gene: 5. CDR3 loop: CASGDSTNSPLHF. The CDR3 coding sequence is TGCGCCAGCGGGGACAGTACCAATTCACCCCTCCACTTT.

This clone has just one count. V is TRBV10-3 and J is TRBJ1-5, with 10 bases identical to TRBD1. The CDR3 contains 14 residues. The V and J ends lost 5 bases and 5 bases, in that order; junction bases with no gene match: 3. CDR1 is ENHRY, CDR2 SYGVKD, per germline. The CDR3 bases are TGTGCCATCAGTAATGACAGGGGGCATCAGCCCCAGCATTTT. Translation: CAISNDRGHQPQHF.

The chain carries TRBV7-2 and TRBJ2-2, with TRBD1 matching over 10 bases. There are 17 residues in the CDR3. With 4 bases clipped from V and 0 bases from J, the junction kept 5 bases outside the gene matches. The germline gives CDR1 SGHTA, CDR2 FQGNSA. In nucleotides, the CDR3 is TGTGCCAGCAGCTCAACCGGGACAGGGGCGAACACCGGGGAGCTGTTTTTT. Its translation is CASSSTGTGANTGELFF.

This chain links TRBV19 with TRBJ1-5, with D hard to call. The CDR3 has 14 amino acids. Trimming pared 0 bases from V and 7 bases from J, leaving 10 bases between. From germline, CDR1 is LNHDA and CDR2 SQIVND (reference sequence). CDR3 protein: CASSIDEGGQPQHF. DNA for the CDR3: TGTGCCAGTAGTATAGACGAGGGAGGCCAGCCCCAGCATTTT.

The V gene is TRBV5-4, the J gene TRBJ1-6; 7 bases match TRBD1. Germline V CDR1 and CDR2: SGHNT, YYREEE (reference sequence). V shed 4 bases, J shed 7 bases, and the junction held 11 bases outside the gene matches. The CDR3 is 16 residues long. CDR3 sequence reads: CASSRRRGQVNSPLHF. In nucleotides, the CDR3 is TGTGCCAGCAGCCGACGAAGAGGACAGGTCAATTCACCCCTCCACTTT.

CDR3 DNA sequence: TGTGCCACCAGCGATACCGGGACTAGCGGAAGCACAGATACGCAGTATTTT. Its protein product is CATSDTGTSGSTDTQYF. J is TRBJ2-3 and V is TRBV24-1, with TRBD2 matching over 11 bases. Germline values: CDR1 KGHDR, CDR2 SFDVKD. V lost 7 bases, J lost 0 bases, and 8 bases stayed unmatched. The CDR3 spans 17 residues.

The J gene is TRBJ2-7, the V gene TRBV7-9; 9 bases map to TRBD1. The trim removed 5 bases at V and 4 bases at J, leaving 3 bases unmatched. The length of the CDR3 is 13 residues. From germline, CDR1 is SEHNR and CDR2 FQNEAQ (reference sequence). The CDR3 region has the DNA TGTGCCAGCAGCCGGGACAGGGATTACGAGCAGTACTTC. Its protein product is CASSRDRDYEQYF.

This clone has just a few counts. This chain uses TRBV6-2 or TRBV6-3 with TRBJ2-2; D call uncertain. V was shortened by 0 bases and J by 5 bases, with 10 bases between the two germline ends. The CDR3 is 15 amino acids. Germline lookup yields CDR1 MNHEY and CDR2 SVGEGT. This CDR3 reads CASSYSAVSTGELFF. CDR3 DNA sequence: TGTGCCAGCAGTTACTCGGCTGTTTCGACCGGGGAGCTGTTTTTT.

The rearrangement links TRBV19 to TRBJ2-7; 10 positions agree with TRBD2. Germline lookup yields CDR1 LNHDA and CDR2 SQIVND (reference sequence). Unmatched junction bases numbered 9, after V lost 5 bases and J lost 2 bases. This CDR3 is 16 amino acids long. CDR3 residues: CASSGEGTSETYEQYF. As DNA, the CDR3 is TGTGCCAGTAGTGGAGAAGGGACTAGCGAGACCTACGAGCAGTACTTC.

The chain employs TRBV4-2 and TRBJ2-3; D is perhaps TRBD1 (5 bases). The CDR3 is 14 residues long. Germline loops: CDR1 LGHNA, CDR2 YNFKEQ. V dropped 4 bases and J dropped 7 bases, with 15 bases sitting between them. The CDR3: CASSPPRAANTQYF. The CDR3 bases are TGTGCCAGCAGCCCTCCCAGGGCTGCGAATACGCAGTATTTT.

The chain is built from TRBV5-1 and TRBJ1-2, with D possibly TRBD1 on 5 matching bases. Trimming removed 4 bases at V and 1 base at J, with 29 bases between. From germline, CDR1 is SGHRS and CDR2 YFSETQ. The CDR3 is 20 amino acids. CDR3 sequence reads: CASSPNLLWRGTNHNYGYTF. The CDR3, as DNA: TGCGCCAGCAGCCCCAACCTCCTCTGGCGGGGCACCAACCATAACTATGGCTACACCTTC.

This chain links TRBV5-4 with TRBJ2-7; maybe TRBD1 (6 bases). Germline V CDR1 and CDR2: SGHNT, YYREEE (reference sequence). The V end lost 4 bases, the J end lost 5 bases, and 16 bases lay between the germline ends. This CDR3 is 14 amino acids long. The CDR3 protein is CASSPRTVSNEQYF. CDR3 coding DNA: TGTGCCAGCAGCCCAAGGACAGTCTCGAACGAGCAGTACTTC.

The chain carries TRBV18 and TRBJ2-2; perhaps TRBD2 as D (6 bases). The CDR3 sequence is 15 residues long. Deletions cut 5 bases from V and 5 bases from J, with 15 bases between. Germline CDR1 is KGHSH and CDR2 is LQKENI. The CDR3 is CASSKASGGTGELFF. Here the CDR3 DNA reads TGTGCCAGCTCAAAGGCCAGCGGAGGGACCGGGGAGCTGTTTTTT.

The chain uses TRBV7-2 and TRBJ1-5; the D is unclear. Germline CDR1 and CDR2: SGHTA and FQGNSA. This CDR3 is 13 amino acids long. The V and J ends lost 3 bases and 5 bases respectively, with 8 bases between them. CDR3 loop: CASSFRVDQPQHF. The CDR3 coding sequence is TGTGCCAGCAGCTTCCGGGTGGATCAGCCCCAGCATTTT.

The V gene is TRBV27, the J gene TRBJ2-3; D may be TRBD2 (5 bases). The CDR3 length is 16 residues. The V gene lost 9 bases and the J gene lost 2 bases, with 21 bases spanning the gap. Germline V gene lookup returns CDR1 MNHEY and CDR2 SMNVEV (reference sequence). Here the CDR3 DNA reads TGTGCCAGTAAGCGGTCCGGGGTCTTCGACACAGATACGCAGTATTTT. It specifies CASKRSGVFDTDTQYF.

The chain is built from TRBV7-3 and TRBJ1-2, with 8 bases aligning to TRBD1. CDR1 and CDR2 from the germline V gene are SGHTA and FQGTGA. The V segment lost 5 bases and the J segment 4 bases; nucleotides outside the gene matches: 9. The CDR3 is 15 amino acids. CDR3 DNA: TGTGCCAGCAGCCCGGACAGGGATTCGGGCTATGGCTACACCTTC. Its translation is CASSPDRDSGYGYTF.

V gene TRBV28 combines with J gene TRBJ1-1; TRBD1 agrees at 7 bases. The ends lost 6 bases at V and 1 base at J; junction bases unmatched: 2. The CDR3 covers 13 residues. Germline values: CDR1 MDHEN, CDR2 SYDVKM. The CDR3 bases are TGTGCCAGCAGACAGGGGCCGAACACTGAAGCTTTCTTT. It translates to CASRQGPNTEAFF.

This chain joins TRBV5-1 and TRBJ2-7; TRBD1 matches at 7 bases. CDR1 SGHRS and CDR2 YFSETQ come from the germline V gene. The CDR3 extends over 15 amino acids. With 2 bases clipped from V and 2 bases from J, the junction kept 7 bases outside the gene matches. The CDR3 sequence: CASSFKGAEAYEQYF. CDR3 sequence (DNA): TGCGCCAGCAGCTTCAAGGGGGCAGAAGCCTACGAGCAGTACTTC. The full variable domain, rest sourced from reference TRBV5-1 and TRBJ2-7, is KAGVTQTPRYLIKTRGQQVTLSCSPISGHRSVSWYQQTPGQGLQFLFEYFSETQRNKGNFPGRFSGRQFSNSRSEMNVSTLELGDSALYLCASSFKGAEAYEQYFGPGTRLTVT.

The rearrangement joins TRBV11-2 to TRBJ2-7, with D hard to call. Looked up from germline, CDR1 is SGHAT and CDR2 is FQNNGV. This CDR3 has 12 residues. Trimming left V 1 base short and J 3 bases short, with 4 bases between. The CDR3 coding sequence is TGTGCCAGCAGCTTAGCCCACTACGAGCAGTACTTC. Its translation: CASSLAHYEQYF.

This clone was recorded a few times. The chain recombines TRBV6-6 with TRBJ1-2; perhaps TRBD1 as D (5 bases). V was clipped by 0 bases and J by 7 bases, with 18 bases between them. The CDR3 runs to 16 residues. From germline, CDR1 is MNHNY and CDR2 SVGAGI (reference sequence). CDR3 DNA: TGTGCCAGCAGTTACTCGGGAAGGTCAGGGTATGTTGGCTACACCTTC. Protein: CASSYSGRSGYVGYTF.